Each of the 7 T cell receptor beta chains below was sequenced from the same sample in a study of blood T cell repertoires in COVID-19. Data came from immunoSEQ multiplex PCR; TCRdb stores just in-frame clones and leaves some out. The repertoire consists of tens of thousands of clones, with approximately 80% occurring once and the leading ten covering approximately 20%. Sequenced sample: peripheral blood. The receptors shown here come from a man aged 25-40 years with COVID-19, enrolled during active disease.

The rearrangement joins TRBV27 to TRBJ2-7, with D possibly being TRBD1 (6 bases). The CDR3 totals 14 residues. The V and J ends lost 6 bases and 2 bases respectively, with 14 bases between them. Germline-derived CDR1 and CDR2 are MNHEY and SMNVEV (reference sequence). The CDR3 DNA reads TGTGCCAGCAGGCCGACAGGCGGTACCTACGAGCAGTACTTC. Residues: CASRPTGGTYEQYF.

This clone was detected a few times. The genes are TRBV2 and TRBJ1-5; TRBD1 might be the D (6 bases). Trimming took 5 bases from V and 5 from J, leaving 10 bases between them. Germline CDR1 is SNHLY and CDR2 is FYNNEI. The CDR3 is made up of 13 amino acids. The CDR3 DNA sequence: TGTGCCAGCAGTCAGGGGTCGTATCAGCCCCAGCATTTT. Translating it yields CASSQGSYQPQHF.

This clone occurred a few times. The CDR3 bases are TGTGCCAGCAGCTCCCGTTTCGGAGGAAATTCACCCCTCCACTTT. Translated: CASSSRFGGNSPLHF. This chain uses TRBV7-9 with TRBJ1-6; D gene uncertain. Germline lookup yields CDR1 SEHNR and CDR2 FQNEAQ (reference sequence). Trimming stripped 4 bases from V and 7 bases from J, with 14 bases between. The CDR3 contains 15 residues.

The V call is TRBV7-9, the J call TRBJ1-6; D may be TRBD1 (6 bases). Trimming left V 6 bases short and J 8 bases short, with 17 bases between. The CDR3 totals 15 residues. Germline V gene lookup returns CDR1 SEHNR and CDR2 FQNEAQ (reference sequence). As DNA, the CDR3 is TGTGCCAGCAGGGACAGTTCGATCGGGGATTCACCCCTCCACTTT. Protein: CASRDSSIGDSPLHF.

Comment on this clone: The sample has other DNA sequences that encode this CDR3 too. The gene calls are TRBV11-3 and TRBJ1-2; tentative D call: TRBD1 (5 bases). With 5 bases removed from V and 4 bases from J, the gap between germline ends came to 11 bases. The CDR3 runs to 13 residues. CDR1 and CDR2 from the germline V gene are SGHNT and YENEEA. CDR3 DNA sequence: TGTGCCAGCAGCCTAGGGCAGGGCTATGGCTACACCTTC. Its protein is CASSLGQGYGYTF. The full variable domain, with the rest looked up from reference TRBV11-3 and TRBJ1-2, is EAGVVQSPRYKIIEKKQPVAFWCNPISGHNTLYWYLQNLGQGPELLIRYENEEAVDDSQLPKDRFSAERLKGVDSTLKIQPAELGDSAVYLCASSLGQGYGYTFGSGTRLTVV.

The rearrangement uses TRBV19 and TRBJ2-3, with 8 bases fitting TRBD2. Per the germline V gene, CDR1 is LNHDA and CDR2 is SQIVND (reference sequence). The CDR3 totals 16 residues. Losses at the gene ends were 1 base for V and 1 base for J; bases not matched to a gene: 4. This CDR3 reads CASSIAVSGGTDTQYF. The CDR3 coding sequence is TGTGCCAGTAGTATAGCAGTTAGCGGGGGCACAGATACGCAGTATTTT.

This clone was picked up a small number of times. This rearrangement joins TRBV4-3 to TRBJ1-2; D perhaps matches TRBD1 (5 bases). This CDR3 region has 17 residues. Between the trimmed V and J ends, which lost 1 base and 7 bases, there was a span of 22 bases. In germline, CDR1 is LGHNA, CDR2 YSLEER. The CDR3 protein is CASSQAFGPVTRGGYTF. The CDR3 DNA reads TGCGCCAGCAGCCAAGCGTTCGGTCCGGTCACAAGGGGTGGCTACACCTTC.